The present T cell receptor beta chain was sequenced within a study of beta chain features in type 1 diabetes. This clone was counted between two and nine times. The antigen remains undetermined. Expressed TCRB transcripts were sequenced, since all the RNA that had been isolated was reverse transcribed. The repertoire was sequenced with immunoSEQ multiplex PCR; TCRdb's copy has only in-frame clones and lacks some. The sample lists 310,000 or so clones, around 9.3% seen once, with over 0.95% in the top ten. Per germline, CDR1 LGHNA and CDR2 YSLEER. The CDR3 is 17 residues long. With 4 bases clipped from V and 2 bases from J, the junction kept 8 bases outside the gene matches. The study, taken as a whole, reports: In every one of the four CD4+ subsets, TCRB CDR3s were moderately but significantly shorter in Type 1 diabetes patients. Researchers reported that naive, central memory and Treg TCRB repertoires appeared more similar in patients than in healthy donors.

Stem cell-like memory, regulatory, central memory and naive CD4+ cells were sorted via CD45RO/CCR7/CD25/CD127/CD95/CD27. Material for sequencing was central memory CD4+ T cells from blood. The clonotype originates from a man in his thirties or forties with type 1 diabetes. The chain employs TRBV4-3 and TRBJ2-3, with 11 nucleotides matching TRBD2. CDR3 bases: TGCGCCAGCAGCCGGGCGTATAGCGGGGGGGCCACAGATACGCAGTATTTT. This gives the protein CASSRAYSGGATDTQYF.